The text below deals with one TCR beta chain. This specimen comes from a study of blood T cell repertoires in COVID-19. With 2 bases removed from V and 1 base from J, the gap between germline ends came to 11 bases. Per the germline V gene, CDR1 is MDHEN and CDR2 is SYDVKM. The CDR3 contains 15 residues. Clones were read by immunoSEQ multiplex PCR, and TCRdb kept only the in-frame ones, dropping some. The sample gives about 130,000 clones, about 80% of which show up once; 3.5% to 4% is in the top ten. Source material: peripheral blood. The chain links TRBV28 to TRBJ1-1; D not resolved. The receptor's source is a woman aged 45-65 years with acute or convalescent COVID-19. This chain's CDR3 is CASSLKLGANTEAFF. The DNA of the CDR3 is TGTGCCAGCAGTTTAAAGCTGGGCGCGAACACTGAAGCTTTCTTT. The full variable domain, rest sourced from reference TRBV28 and TRBJ1-1, is DVKVTQSSRYLVKRTGEKVFLECVQDMDHENMFWYRQDPGLGLRLIYFSYDVKMKEKGDIPEGYSVSREKKERFSLILESASTNQTSMYLCASSLKLGANTEAFFGQGTRLTVV.